Sequencing of this T cell receptor beta chain was carried out in a study of glioma-infiltrating T cells after dendritic cell vaccination. General study points: TCR clonality showed no direct relationship with survival.

The immunoSEQ assay amplified TCRB CDR3 from up to roughly 2 ug DNA. Primers: 60 V beta forward and 13 J beta reverse. Assay: immunoSEQ multiplex PCR; the TCRdb copy retains only in-frame clones and omits some. The sample shows roughly 80,000 clones, roughly 89% of them seen only once. This clone showed up just once. Antigen specificity is unknown. The junction had 5 bases not matched to a gene; V was cut back by 1 base and J by 6 bases. Germline V CDR1 and CDR2: SGHDN, FVKESK. This CDR3 spans 15 amino acids. Specimen: blood, collected before dendritic cell vaccination. This receptor was taken from a human donor with glioblastoma. The chain uses TRBV14 and TRBJ1-4; the match to TRBD1 covers 7 bases. CDR3 residues: CASSQVWGQHEKLFF. CDR3 DNA sequence: TGTGCCAGCAGCCAAGTGTGGGGACAGCATGAAAAACTGTTTTTT.